Given below is one TCR beta chain in context. The PCR employed 60 Vbeta primers together with 13 Jbeta primers. This table comes from immunoSEQ multiplex PCR, and its TCRdb copy is limited to in-frame clones, with some not included. The repertoire has some 99,000 clones, around three quarters of them found once; the top ten carry about 7.7%. The source of the sample is a study of cytomegalovirus exposure and HLA in healthy donors. Trimming cost V 3 bases and J 3 bases; bases outside gene matches: 2. CDR1 SGDLS and CDR2 YYNGEE come from the germline V gene. The CDR3 has 14 amino acids. The chain combines TRBV9 with TRBJ2-1; TRBD2 matches at 8 bases. Sequencing was done on a sample of PBMCs. The clonotype comes from a woman between 50 and 59 years old in good health and CMV-seropositive. The CDR3 is CASSGGLDYNEQFF. CDR3 nucleotide sequence: TGTGCCAGCAGCGGGGGACTAGACTACAATGAGCAGTTCTTC.